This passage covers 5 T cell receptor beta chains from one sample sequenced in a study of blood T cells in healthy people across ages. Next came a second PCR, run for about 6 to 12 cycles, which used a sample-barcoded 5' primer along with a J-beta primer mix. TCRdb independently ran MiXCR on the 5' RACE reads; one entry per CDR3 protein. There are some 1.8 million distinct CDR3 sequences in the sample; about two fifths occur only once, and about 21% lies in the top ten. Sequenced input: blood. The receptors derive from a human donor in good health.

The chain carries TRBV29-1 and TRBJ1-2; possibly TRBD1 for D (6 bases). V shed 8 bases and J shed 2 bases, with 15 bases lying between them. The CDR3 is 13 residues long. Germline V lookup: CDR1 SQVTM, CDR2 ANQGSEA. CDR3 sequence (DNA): TGCAGCTCCGAAACAGGGCCCAACTATGGCTACACCTTC. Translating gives CSSETGPNYGYTF.

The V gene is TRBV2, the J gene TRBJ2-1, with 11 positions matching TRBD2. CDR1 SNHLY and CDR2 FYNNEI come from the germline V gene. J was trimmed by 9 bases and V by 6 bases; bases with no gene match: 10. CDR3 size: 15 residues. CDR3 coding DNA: TGTGCCAGCAGGGGGACTAGCGGACTTCTGGGTGAGCAGTTCTTC. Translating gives CASRGTSGLLGEQFF.

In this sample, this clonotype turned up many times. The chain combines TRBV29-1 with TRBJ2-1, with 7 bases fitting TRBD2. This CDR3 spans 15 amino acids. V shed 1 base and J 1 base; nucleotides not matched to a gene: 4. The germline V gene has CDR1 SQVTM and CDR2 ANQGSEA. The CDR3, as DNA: TGCAGCGTTGAAGGAAGCGGGATATCCTACAATGAGCAGTTCTTC. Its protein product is CSVEGSGISYNEQFF.

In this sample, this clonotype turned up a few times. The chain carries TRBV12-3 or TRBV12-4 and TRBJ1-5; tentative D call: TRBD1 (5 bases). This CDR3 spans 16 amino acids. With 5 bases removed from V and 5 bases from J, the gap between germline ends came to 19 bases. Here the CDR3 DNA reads TGTGCCAGCAGTCTACCTTCTGGGGTAGGGGATCAGCCCCAGCATTTT. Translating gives CASSLPSGVGDQPQHF.

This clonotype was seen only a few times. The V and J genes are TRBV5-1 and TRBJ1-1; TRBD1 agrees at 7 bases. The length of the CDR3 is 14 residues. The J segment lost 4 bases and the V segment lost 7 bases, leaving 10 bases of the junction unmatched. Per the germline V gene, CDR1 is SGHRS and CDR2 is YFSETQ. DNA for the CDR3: TGCGCCAGCCTTAAGGGGGCAGGGAGCACTGAAGCTTTCTTT. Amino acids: CASLKGAGSTEAFF.